Shown below are 30 T cell receptor beta chains from a single sample sequenced in a study of blood T cell repertoires in COVID-19. The protocol was immunoSEQ multiplex PCR, while the TCRdb copy is restricted to in-frame clones and leaves out a portion. The data contain 200,000 to 250,000 clones, over 75% of them singletons. Sequencing was performed on PBMCs or T cells enriched from blood (not recorded which). These TCRs come from a man aged 25 to 40 with acute COVID-19.

The chain uses TRBV6-1 and TRBJ1-2, with 8 bases fitting TRBD1. CDR3 length: 15 amino acids. The V gene end was trimmed by 2 bases and the J gene end by 9 bases; junction bases not matched to a gene: 11. Germline V CDR1 and CDR2: MNHNS, SASEGT. CDR3: CASSENPGGAGSYTF. The CDR3 DNA is TGTGCCAGCAGTGAAAACCCAGGGGGCGCAGGAAGCTACACCTTC.

This chain links TRBV10-2 with TRBJ1-2, with D maybe TRBD1 (5 bases). Germline CDR1 WSHSY, CDR2 SAAADI. The CDR3 has 12 amino acids. V was trimmed by 10 bases and J by 2 bases, leaving 11 bases between them. The chain's CDR3 is CATATVNYGYTF. In DNA, the CDR3 is TGCGCCACCGCGACAGTAAACTATGGCTACACCTTC.

This chain uses TRBV30 with TRBJ1-1; D is undetermined. V lost 0 bases and J 0 bases, leaving 5 bases between the germline ends. The CDR3 covers 13 residues. CDR1 and CDR2 from the germline V gene are GTSNPN and SVGIG (reference sequence). This chain's CDR3 is CAWSVTVNTEAFF. CDR3 sequence (DNA): TGTGCCTGGAGTGTGACTGTGAACACTGAAGCTTTCTTT. The full variable domain, completed using reference TRBV30 and TRBJ1-1, is SQTIHQWPATLVQPVGSPLSLECTVEGTSNPNLYWYRQAAGRGLQLLFYSVGIGQISSEVPQNLSASRPQDRQFILSSKKLLLSDSGFYLCAWSVTVNTEAFFGQGTRLTVV.

This clone appeared once. The chain uses TRBV5-1 and TRBJ1-6, with 7 bases matching TRBD1. V lost 5 bases and J lost 7; bases outside the gene matches: 9. Per germline, CDR1 SGHRS and CDR2 YFSETQ. The CDR3 length is 15 residues. CDR3 protein: CASSRDSERNSPLHF. The CDR3 region has the DNA TGCGCCAGCAGTCGGGACAGCGAACGAAATTCACCCCTCCACTTT.

The V gene is TRBV2, the J gene TRBJ1-2, with D perhaps matching TRBD1 (5 bases). Looked up from germline, CDR1 is SNHLY and CDR2 is FYNNEI. Trimming stripped 6 bases from V and 2 bases from J, with 13 bases between. The CDR3 is 14 residues long. CDR3 residues: CASSPDSLNYGYTF. DNA of the CDR3: TGTGCCAGCAGCCCCGACAGCCTAAACTATGGCTACACCTTC. The full variable domain, rest sourced from reference TRBV2 and TRBJ1-2, is EPEVTQTPSHQVTQMGQEVILRCVPISNHLYFYWYRQILGQKVEFLVSFYNNEISEKSEIFDDQFSVERPDGSNFTLKIRSTKLEDSAMYFCASSPDSLNYGYTFGSGTRLTVV.

V gene TRBV12-3 or TRBV12-4 combines with J gene TRBJ1-2, with D possibly matching TRBD1 (5 bases). V was clipped by 2 bases and J by 5 bases, with 9 bases between them. CDR3 size: 13 residues. The CDR3 loop reads CASSLQGRYGYTF. The CDR3 region has the DNA TGTGCCAGCAGTTTACAGGGCCGGTATGGCTACACCTTC.

The CDR3 DNA follows: TGCGCCAGCAGCTTGGACAGGGGCTCCTACGAGCAGTACTTC. Translated, it gives CASSLDRGSYEQYF. The J gene is TRBJ2-7, the V gene TRBV5-1, with 7 nucleotides matching TRBD1. Looked up from germline, CDR1 is SGHRS and CDR2 is YFSETQ. This CDR3 has 14 residues. V dropped 0 bases and J dropped 0; count of bases not matched to a gene: 0.

This clone showed up just once. The J gene is TRBJ1-1, the V gene TRBV29-1, with 7 bases lining up with TRBD1. This CDR3 comprises 13 residues. V lost 7 bases, J lost 4 bases, and 9 bases stayed unmatched. The V gene's germline CDR1 is SQVTM and CDR2 ANQGSEA. The CDR3 bases are TGCAGCGCCGGAACAGGGGTGGGCACTGAAGCTTTCTTT. This gives the protein CSAGTGVGTEAFF.

This chain joins TRBV7-3 and TRBJ2-5, with 8 bases lining up with TRBD2. In germline, CDR1 is SGHTA, CDR2 FQGTGA. The CDR3 consists of 15 residues. V was clipped by 2 bases and J by 2 bases; unmatched bases: 4. The CDR3 bases are TGTGCCAGCAGCTTAGTAGCGGGGCCTCAAGAGACCCAGTACTTC. Translating it yields CASSLVAGPQETQYF.

This clone has more than one count but fewer than ten. The chain employs TRBV12-3 or TRBV12-4 and TRBJ1-1; D perhaps matches TRBD1 (6 bases). The V end lost 5 bases, the J end lost 4 bases, and 11 bases lay between the germline ends. The CDR3 runs 13 residues. For the CDR3, the DNA is TGTGCCAGCAGTAAGGGGGACGGCACTGAAGCTTTCTTT. Amino acid sequence: CASSKGDGTEAFF.

The rearrangement joins TRBV23-1 to TRBJ1-2; D not certain. TRBV23-1 is assigned to the ORF class and has an uncertain function. V lost 3 bases, J lost 6 bases, and 8 bases lay in between. The CDR3 has 12 residues. CDR3 in amino acids: CASSHRNDGYTF. CDR3 nucleotides: TGCGCCAGCAGTCACAGGAATGATGGCTACACCTTC.

The rearrangement joins TRBV28 to TRBJ1-5; TRBD1 is a possible D gene (5 bases). The CDR3 loop spans 16 amino acids. V was cut by 8 bases and J by 7 bases, with 24 bases left in between. The V gene's germline CDR1 is MDHEN and CDR2 SYDVKM. CDR3 bases: TGTGCCAGCGCGTACAATATAGGGGTCGCGGAGCAGCCCCAGCATTTT. Translating it yields CASAYNIGVAEQPQHF.

The V gene is TRBV30, the J gene TRBJ1-2; D perhaps matches TRBD1 (5 bases). Trimming stripped 8 bases from V and 3 bases from J, with 10 bases between. CDR1 GTSNPN and CDR2 SVGIG come from the germline V gene (reference sequence). This CDR3 has 11 amino acids. The CDR3: CAAGHHYGYTF. The CDR3 nucleotides read TGTGCCGCCGGACATCACTATGGCTACACCTTC. Full variable domain (remainder filled in from reference TRBV30 and TRBJ1-2): SQTIHQWPATLVQPVGSPLSLECTVEGTSNPNLYWYRQAAGRGLQLLFYSVGIGQISSEVPQNLSASRPQDRQFILSSKKLLLSDSGFYLCAAGHHYGYTFGSGTRLTVV.

The genes are TRBV29-1 and TRBJ2-7; D gene ambiguous. The CDR3 is 13 residues long. Germline V gene sequence: CDR1 SQVTM, CDR2 ANQGSEA. The ends were cut back, 5 bases at V and 0 bases at J, with 11 bases in the middle. The CDR3 coding sequence is TGCAGCGTTACACCATCCACCTCCTACGAGCAGTACTTC. Residues: CSVTPSTSYEQYF.

The chain couples TRBV2 to TRBJ1-2; D gene unclear. Trimming stripped 8 bases from V and 7 bases from J, with 20 bases between. Germline-derived CDR1 and CDR2 are SNHLY and FYNNEI. This CDR3 region has 14 residues. CDR3 protein: CASLFGVTVFGYTF. The CDR3 coding sequence is TGTGCCAGCCTTTTTGGAGTTACCGTATTTGGCTACACCTTC.

This rearrangement joins TRBV3-1 (or the pseudogene TRBV3-2) to TRBJ1-2, with D possibly matching TRBD1 (5 bases). V dropped 2 bases and J dropped 4 bases, with 14 bases sitting between them. CDR1 is LGHDT, CDR2 YNNKEL, per germline (reference sequence). The CDR3 consists of 15 residues. The CDR3 reads CASSQSPQVSYGYTF. For the CDR3, the DNA is TGTGCCAGCAGCCAAAGTCCACAGGTTTCCTATGGCTACACCTTC.

This chain links TRBV6-5 with TRBJ2-7, with D possibly being TRBD1 (6 bases). The V gene lost 5 bases and the J gene lost 0 bases, with 11 bases spanning the gap. Germline V gene lookup returns CDR1 MNHEY and CDR2 SVGAGI. The CDR3 totals 14 residues. Here the CDR3 DNA reads TGTGCCAGCAGTCACCGGACAGTCTCCTACGAGCAGTACTTC. Encoded protein: CASSHRTVSYEQYF.

The chain links TRBV5-1 to TRBJ1-6, with 7 bases fitting TRBD1. Germline CDR1 is SGHRS and CDR2 is YFSETQ. The ends lost 5 bases at V and 5 bases at J; junction bases unmatched: 7. The CDR3 loop spans 15 amino acids. Here the CDR3 reads CASRDRDGNNSPLHF. The DNA of the CDR3 is TGCGCCAGCAGAGACAGGGATGGGAATAATTCACCCCTCCACTTT.

This clone was found a few times. V is TRBV18 and J is TRBJ1-6; possibly TRBD1 for D (5 bases). Germline V gives CDR1 KGHSH, CDR2 LQKENI. This CDR3 is 16 amino acids long. The V end was cut by 1 base, the J end by 10 bases, with 17 bases between. The CDR3 nucleotides read TGTGCCAGCTCACCACAACCGGCAGGGAACCAATCACCCCTCCACTTT. It codes for CASSPQPAGNQSPLHF.

For the CDR3, the DNA is TGTGCCAGCAGCGTAGAGACAGGGGGCGGTGGAGAGACCCAGTACTTC. Translated, it gives CASSVETGGGGETQYF. The J gene is TRBJ2-5, the V gene TRBV9; 10 nucleotides match TRBD1. The ends lost 0 bases at V and 4 bases at J; junction bases unmatched: 6. Germline V gene data show CDR1 as SGDLS and CDR2 as YYNGEE. CDR3 length: 16 amino acids.

The rearrangement joins TRBV21-1 to TRBJ1-5; the D call in the table, TRBD1, was not verified against the DNA. TRBV21-1 is a listed pseudogene. The CDR3 spans 15 residues. In DNA, the CDR3 is TGTGCCAGCAGCAAGATTGCAGGGAGCAATCAGCCCCAGCATTTT. Translated, it gives CASSKIAGSNQPQHF.

This clone was recorded a few times. The rearrangement uses TRBV5-5 and TRBJ1-5; D is possibly TRBD1 (5 bases). V was shortened by 2 bases and J by 3 bases, with 9 bases between the two germline ends. Germline V gives CDR1 SGHKS, CDR2 YYEKEE (reference sequence). The CDR3 extends over 14 amino acids. The CDR3 DNA reads as TGTGCCAGCAGCTTAACAGGCGACAATCAGCCCCAGCATTTT. As protein: CASSLTGDNQPQHF. The full variable domain, completed using reference TRBV5-5 and TRBJ1-5, is DAGVTQSPTHLIKTRGQQVTLRCSPISGHKSVSWYQQVLGQGPQFIFQYYEKEERGRGNFPDRFSARQFPNYSSELNVNALLLGDSALYLCASSLTGDNQPQHFGDGTRLSIL.

V and J are TRBV29-1 and TRBJ1-1, with D possibly matching TRBD1 (6 bases). Germline-derived CDR1 and CDR2 are SQVTM and ANQGSEA. The length of the CDR3 is 11 residues. Between the trimmed V and J ends, which lost 5 bases and 5 bases, there was a span of 9 bases. The CDR3 DNA reads TGCAGCGTTATTAGGGGGACTGAAGCTTTCTTT. Its translation: CSVIRGTEAFF.

The CDR3 region is CASSDIGRVDTGELFF. For the CDR3, the DNA is TGCGCCAGCAGTGATATCGGCAGGGTTGACACCGGGGAGCTGTTTTTT. The rearrangement links TRBV10-1 to TRBJ2-2, with D maybe TRBD1 (5 bases). Trimming pared 3 bases from V and 3 bases from J, leaving 14 bases between. Germline V gives CDR1 WNHNN, CDR2 SYGVQD (reference sequence). The CDR3 is made up of 16 amino acids.

The DNA for the CDR3 is TGCAGCGTTCCGGGACTTGGGGCCTACGAGCAGTACTTC. Protein: CSVPGLGAYEQYF. The V and J genes are TRBV29-1 and TRBJ2-7; tentatively, D is TRBD2 (6 bases). The CDR3 is made up of 13 amino acids. The germline V and J ends were trimmed by 5 bases and 2 bases, with 13 bases remaining between them. Per the germline V gene, CDR1 is SQVTM and CDR2 is ANQGSEA.

The chain combines TRBV5-4 with TRBJ2-5; possibly TRBD2 for D (5 bases). Germline CDR1 reads SGHNT; CDR2 reads YYREEE (reference sequence). Deletions cut 1 base from V and 4 bases from J, with 17 bases between. The CDR3 is 16 residues long. CDR3 protein: CASSLLEGGGGETQYF. The CDR3 region has the DNA TGTGCCAGCAGCTTGTTGGAAGGTGGAGGTGGAGAGACCCAGTACTTC.

This rearrangement joins TRBV23-1 to TRBJ1-6, with D perhaps TRBD1 (5 bases). TRBV23-1 is noted as an ORF with a role that remains uncertain. The CDR3 contains 15 residues. V lost 4 bases to trimming and J lost 8 bases, with 15 bases between them. CDR3: CASSPGQGRYSPLHF. The DNA of the CDR3 is TGCGCCAGCAGTCCCGGCCAGGGTAGGTATTCACCCCTCCACTTT.

The chain combines TRBV27 with TRBJ1-2, with D possibly matching TRBD1 (5 bases). The ends were cut back, 8 bases at V and 7 bases at J, with 23 bases in the middle. The germline CDR1 and CDR2 sequences are MNHEY and SMNVEV (reference sequence). The CDR3 is 15 amino acids. The CDR3 loop is CASRLVSRGGGGYTF. CDR3 nucleotides: TGTGCCAGCCGGTTGGTTAGTCGGGGCGGGGGTGGCTACACCTTC.

The chain joins TRBV5-1 to TRBJ2-1; 13 positions match TRBD2. The CDR3 runs 18 residues. V was pared by 4 bases and J by 1 base, with 8 bases of the junction left unmatched. CDR1 is SGHRS and CDR2 is YFSETQ in the germline V gene. The CDR3 nucleotides are TGCGCCAGCAGCGGGGGACTAGCGGGGCTATCTTCCTACAATGAGCAGTTCTTC. Translating gives CASSGGLAGLSSYNEQFF. The full variable domain, rest sourced from reference TRBV5-1 and TRBJ2-1, is KAGVTQTPRYLIKTRGQQVTLSCSPISGHRSVSWYQQTPGQGLQFLFEYFSETQRNKGNFPGRFSGRQFSNSRSEMNVSTLELGDSALYLCASSGGLAGLSSYNEQFFGPGTRLTVL.

The chain joins TRBV27 to TRBJ2-5; no clear D gene. The CDR3 spans 10 residues. V gave up 7 bases and J gave up 5 bases, with 5 bases separating them. Germline V gene data show CDR1 as MNHEY and CDR2 as SMNVEV (reference sequence). In DNA, the CDR3 is TGTGCCAGCACCTTCGAGACCCAGTACTTC. It specifies CASTFETQYF.